The present TCR beta chain was sequenced within a study of cytotoxic CD8 clonotypes in ibrutinib-treated CLL. About the study: The response samples were taken once patients had been treated for a median of about 12 months, range 6 to 36.

As regards this clone: As yet, its antigen is unknown.

Study-level points and caveats: Against age-matched healthy donors, baseline clonality ran higher and tracked circulating CD8+ T-cell counts. Having risen at ibrutinib response, clonality had fallen back toward baseline by progression.

Germline loops: CDR1 SGHTA, CDR2 FQGNSA. This CDR3 has 15 amino acids. Germline trimming cut 8 bases from V and 9 bases from J; bases unmatched to any gene: 10. Clones were sequenced by immunoSEQ multiplex PCR, and TCRdb holds only the in-frame ones, with some missing. This sample has approximately 22,000 clones, with 70% to 80% found just once. Sequencing was performed on PBMCs, taken before ibrutinib treatment. This receptor was obtained from a human donor with chronic lymphocytic leukemia. V usage is TRBV7-2 and J usage is TRBJ2-1; 13 bases agree with TRBD2. The CDR3 nucleotides read TGTGCCAGCGAACCGATACTAGCGGGAGGGGGTGAGCAGTTCTTC. Residues: CASEPILAGGGEQFF.